One sample yielded the 14 T cell receptor beta chains listed below, sequenced in a study of CD8+ T cells in alopecia areata. Stated treatment: oral pan-JAK inhibitor, 5-10 mg twice daily. cDNA reverse transcribed from extracted RNA served as the sequencing template. Method: immunoSEQ multiplex PCR; TCRdb's copy keeps in-frame clones and lacks some. The table lists 150,000 or so clones, about 61% of them singletons. The specimen was CD4+ T cells sorted from blood, collected at approximately week 55, from a patient treated with tofacitinib. The receptor set was obtained from a human donor with alopecia areata.

The V and J genes are TRBV29-1 and TRBJ2-7; TRBD2 might be the D (6 bases). Trimming cost V 0 bases and J 5 bases, with 11 bases left between them. Per the germline V gene, CDR1 is SQVTM and CDR2 is ANQGSEA. The CDR3 contains 13 residues. CDR3 sequence: CSVEERGLNEQYF. CDR3 DNA sequence: TGCAGCGTTGAAGAACGGGGACTTAACGAGCAGTACTTC.

The chain couples TRBV6-5 to TRBJ1-1; perhaps TRBD1 as D (5 bases). The CDR3 runs 13 residues. Deletions cut 6 bases from V and 1 base from J, with 9 bases between. Germline V gene lookup returns CDR1 MNHEY and CDR2 SVGAGI. CDR3 loop: CASSVQENTEAFF. The CDR3 bases are TGTGCCAGCAGCGTACAGGAGAACACTGAAGCTTTCTTT.

The rearrangement links TRBV30 to TRBJ2-7, with D possibly TRBD1 on 5 matching bases. CDR3 length equals 17 residues. Germline V lookup: CDR1 GTSNPN, CDR2 SVGIG (reference sequence). With 0 bases removed from V and 2 bases from J, the gap between germline ends came to 20 bases. CDR3 bases: TGTGCCTGGAGTGTAGTTCGGTCAGGGTTATTGACCTACGAGCAGTACTTC. It is translated as CAWSVVRSGLLTYEQYF.

There are a few counts of this clone. The V gene is TRBV11-2, the J gene TRBJ2-3; TRBD2 might be the D (6 bases). The CDR3 covers 15 residues. Germline CDR1 SGHAT, CDR2 FQNNGV. V lost 2 bases to trimming and J lost 2 bases, with 11 bases between them. This CDR3 is CASSLQRVATDTQYF. The CDR3 region has the DNA TGTGCCAGCAGCTTACAGCGGGTCGCCACAGATACGCAGTATTTT.

The chain is built from TRBV2 and TRBJ2-1; possible D gene TRBD2, 6 bases. The V end was cut by 1 base, the J end by 10 bases, with 8 bases between. This CDR3 has 12 amino acids. Germline V lookup: CDR1 SNHLY, CDR2 FYNNEI. As DNA, the CDR3 is TGTGCCAGCAGTGAAGAGGCGGGGGAGCAGTTCTTC. It translates to CASSEEAGEQFF.

V gene TRBV13 combines with J gene TRBJ2-3; tentatively, D is TRBD2 (5 bases). V lost 6 bases, J lost 0 bases, and 10 bases lay in between. Germline CDR1 and CDR2: PRHDT and FYEKMQ (reference sequence). The CDR3 covers 14 residues. CDR3: CASRPGSSTDTQYF. CDR3 nucleotides: TGTGCCAGCAGGCCGGGGTCTAGCACAGATACGCAGTATTTT.

The chain joins TRBV30 to TRBJ2-3, with D possibly TRBD2 on 5 matching bases. Trimming pared 0 bases from V and 6 bases from J, leaving 10 bases between. CDR3 size: 13 residues. CDR1 and CDR2 (germline): GTSNPN, SVGIG (reference sequence). CDR3 sequence (DNA): TGTGCCTGGAGTGTACGAGGGCTTGATACGCAGTATTTT. Residues: CAWSVRGLDTQYF.

The chain combines TRBV27 with TRBJ1-6, with no clear D. CDR1 is MNHEY and CDR2 is SMNVEV in the germline V gene (reference sequence). The CDR3 consists of 12 residues. Trimming removed 4 bases at V and 7 bases at J, with 5 bases between. The CDR3 DNA reads as TGTGCCAGCAGTTCGTTCAATTCACCCCTCCACTTT. Residues: CASSSFNSPLHF.

The chain links TRBV6-5 to TRBJ2-1; 12 nucleotides agree with TRBD2. The germline V gene has CDR1 MNHEY and CDR2 SVGAGI. The V gene end was trimmed by 3 bases and the J gene end by 7 bases; junction bases not matched to a gene: 4. This CDR3 has 15 residues. The CDR3, as DNA: TGTGCCAGCAGTTATGGACTAGCGGGGCTAAATGAGCAGTTCTTC. It encodes CASSYGLAGLNEQFF.

This chain connects TRBV4-2 to TRBJ2-1; D call uncertain. V was pared by 0 bases and J by 9 bases, with 3 bases between. The germline V gene has CDR1 LGHNA and CDR2 YNFKEQ. This CDR3 comprises 11 residues. Written as DNA, the CDR3 is TGTGCCAGCAGCCAAGAGGTTGAGCAGTTCTTC. Residues: CASSQEVEQFF.

CDR3 loop: CASSPSGSDYEQYF. CDR3 coding DNA: TGTGCCAGCAGCCCTAGCGGGAGTGACTACGAGCAGTACTTC. This chain uses TRBV4-2 with TRBJ2-7; 10 bases line up with TRBD2. After removal of 4 bases from V and 3 bases from J, the junction contained 3 bases not matched to a gene. CDR1 and CDR2 (germline): LGHNA, YNFKEQ. The CDR3 length is 14 residues.

This clone has only a few counts. J is TRBJ1-6 and V is TRBV6-5, with 7 positions matching TRBD1. Trimming cost V 11 bases and J 7 bases; bases outside gene matches: 8. Germline V lookup: CDR1 MNHEY, CDR2 SVGAGI. This CDR3 region has 13 residues. Written as DNA, the CDR3 is TGTGCCGGTACGGACAGGTACAATTCACCCCTCCACTTT. Amino acids: CAGTDRYNSPLHF.

The chain has TRBV2 and TRBJ2-5; 8 nucleotides agree with TRBD2. The V gene end was trimmed by 1 base and the J gene end by 2 bases; junction bases not matched to a gene: 3. The CDR3 is made up of 15 amino acids. The germline gives CDR1 SNHLY, CDR2 FYNNEI. DNA for the CDR3: TGTGCCAGCAGTGAAGGCGGGGGGCCTCAAGAGACCCAGTACTTC. It translates to CASSEGGGPQETQYF.

The J gene is TRBJ2-1, the V gene TRBV7-8; TRBD2 matches 7 bases. Germline V gives CDR1 SGHVS, CDR2 FQNEAQ. Germline trimming cut 3 bases from V and 4 bases from J; bases unmatched to any gene: 3. The CDR3 loop spans 14 amino acids. The CDR3 nucleotides read TGTGCCAGCAGCTTTGTCGGGGGGTACAATGAGCAGTTCTTC. Protein product: CASSFVGGYNEQFF.